This T cell receptor beta chain was sequenced in a study of T cells in Graves' hyperthyroidism and ophthalmopathy. Not enrolled were patients with uncontrolled infection, other autoimmune disease, pregnancy or lactation. Orbital computed tomography, thyroid ultrasound, serum thyroxine and TRAb, and clinical symptoms together informed the diagnoses. This clonotype occurred many times. V lost 3 bases to trimming and J lost 7 bases; unmatched junction nucleotides: 12. This CDR3 contains 16 residues. Per germline, CDR1 MDHEN and CDR2 SYDVKM. From RNA transcripts, TCR beta CDR3 regions were amplified. An initial round of RT-PCR targeting the TCR CDR3 relied on the HTBI primer set. TCRdb re-called the multiplex PCR reads through MiXCR, storing one row per CDR3 protein. The table lists 370,000 or so distinct CDR3 sequences, about a sixth of them singletons.

Sequenced material: blood. This clonotype was obtained from a young woman with Graves' hyperthyroidism that later progressed to Graves' ophthalmopathy. V is TRBV28 and J is TRBJ2-1; 7 positions agree with TRBD2. In nucleotides, the CDR3 is TGTGCCAGCAGTTTTCGGGCTGCGGGAGCGGCGAATGAGCAGTTCTTC. It codes for CASSFRAAGAANEQFF.